This is a list of T cell receptor beta chains from one sample in a study of blood T cell repertoires in COVID-19. TCRdb's table, derived via immunoSEQ multiplex PCR, lists solely in-frame clones and lacks some. The sample records about 250,000 clones, about 90% being singletons. The sequenced sample was PBMCs or T cells enriched from blood (not recorded which). Receptor source: a woman aged 25 to 45 with acute COVID-19. Each CDR3 is given with its conserved first and last residue. Each record gives: D gene, V gene, J gene, clone size, CDR3 DNA, CDR3 protein. A D gene is named only where the DNA matches it firmly. Rows give clone size only sometimes, using once, few, many, or a class for an expanded clone.

d_call: .
v_call: TRBV6-5
j_call: TRBJ2-7
clone_size: once
cdr3_nt: TGTGCCAGCACCAAGGACTATACCTACGAGCAGTACTTC
cdr3_aa: CASTKDYTYEQYF

d_call: TRBD2
v_call: TRBV7-8
j_call: TRBJ2-7
clone_size: .
cdr3_nt: TGTGCCAGCAGCCTGGGACTAGCGGGGAACTCCTACGAGCAGTACTTC
cdr3_aa: CASSLGLAGNSYEQYF

d_call: .
v_call: TRBV11-2
j_call: TRBJ2-7
clone_size: .
cdr3_nt: TGTGCCAGCAGCTTCCTATCGGGAAGAGGCTACGAGCAGTACTTC
cdr3_aa: CASSFLSGRGYEQYF

d_call: TRBD1
v_call: TRBV19
j_call: TRBJ2-1
clone_size: .
cdr3_nt: TGTGCCAGTAGTATGACAGGGTTGTACAATGAGCAGTTCTTC
cdr3_aa: CASSMTGLYNEQFF

d_call: TRBD1
v_call: TRBV27
j_call: TRBJ2-7
clone_size: once
cdr3_nt: TGTGCCAGCGGGACAGGGAGCTCCTACGAGCAGTACTTC
cdr3_aa: CASGTGSSYEQYF

d_call: .
v_call: TRBV28
j_call: TRBJ2-2
clone_size: .
cdr3_nt: TGTGCCAGCAGTTTATCGGTCACCGGGGAGCTGTTTTTT
cdr3_aa: CASSLSVTGELFF

d_call: TRBD1
v_call: TRBV28
j_call: TRBJ1-5
clone_size: .
cdr3_nt: TGTGCCAGCAGTCGGACAGGGGGTTCGGGCAATCAGCCCCAGCATTTT
cdr3_aa: CASSRTGGSGNQPQHF

d_call: TRBD1
v_call: TRBV12-3/TRBV12-4
j_call: TRBJ2-1
clone_size: .
cdr3_nt: TGTGCCAGCAGTTTAACAGGGGAAAAGCAGTTCTTC
cdr3_aa: CASSLTGEKQFF

d_call: TRBD1
v_call: TRBV29-1
j_call: TRBJ2-3
clone_size: few
cdr3_nt: TGCAGCGTTGATGGGACAGGCACAGATACGCAGTATTTT
cdr3_aa: CSVDGTGTDTQYF

d_call: .
v_call: TRBV30
j_call: TRBJ2-7
clone_size: .
cdr3_nt: TGTGCCTGGAGCCTCCAGTTAGAGCAGTACTTC
cdr3_aa: CAWSLQLEQYF

d_call: .
v_call: TRBV6-1
j_call: TRBJ1-5
clone_size: .
cdr3_nt: TGTGCCAGCAGTGAACGCGGGAATAACCAGCATTTT
cdr3_aa: CASSERGNNQHF

d_call: TRBD1
v_call: TRBV27
j_call: TRBJ2-4
clone_size: .
cdr3_nt: TGTGCCAGCAGCTTAACAGGGACAGGGGTCCAAAACATTCAGTACTTC
cdr3_aa: CASSLTGTGVQNIQYF

d_call: .
v_call: TRBV28
j_call: TRBJ1-3
clone_size: .
cdr3_nt: TGTGCCAGCAGTTCGGCCGGGGGGGACTCTGGAAACACCATATATTTT
cdr3_aa: CASSSAGGDSGNTIYF

d_call: .
v_call: TRBV29-1
j_call: TRBJ1-1
clone_size: .
cdr3_nt: TGCAGCGTTGCTACAGATGAAGCTTTCTTT
cdr3_aa: CSVATDEAFF

d_call: .
v_call: TRBV11-3
j_call: TRBJ2-1
clone_size: .
cdr3_nt: TGTGCCAGCAGCTTAACCAGGTCTAATGAGCAGTTCTTC
cdr3_aa: CASSLTRSNEQFF

d_call: .
v_call: TRBV19
j_call: TRBJ1-1
clone_size: few
cdr3_nt: TGTGCCACTACAACGTCAGGTTCTGTTAAGTCTGAAGCTTTCTTT
cdr3_aa: CATTTSGSVKSEAFF

d_call: TRBD2
v_call: TRBV6-5
j_call: TRBJ2-7
clone_size: .
cdr3_nt: TGTGCCAGCAGGGGGGACTACTACTCCTACGAGCAGTACTTC
cdr3_aa: CASRGDYYSYEQYF

d_call: TRBD1
v_call: TRBV7-2
j_call: TRBJ1-6
clone_size: .
cdr3_nt: TGTGCCAGCAGCTTTACCTCCCGGGACAGGGGGAATTCACCCCTCCACTTT
cdr3_aa: CASSFTSRDRGNSPLHF

d_call: .
v_call: TRBV7-9
j_call: TRBJ1-1
clone_size: .
cdr3_nt: TGTGCCAGCAGCTCGGGAATTGAAGCTTTCTTT
cdr3_aa: CASSSGIEAFF

d_call: .
v_call: TRBV7-8
j_call: TRBJ1-3
clone_size: few
cdr3_nt: TGTGCCAGCAGCTTAGGCTCAGGGACTGGAAACACCATATATTTT
cdr3_aa: CASSLGSGTGNTIYF

d_call: TRBD1
v_call: TRBV3-1/TRBV3-2
j_call: TRBJ2-3
clone_size: once
cdr3_nt: TGTGCCAGCCGGAGACAGGGGTCGGGAGATACGCAGTATTTT
cdr3_aa: CASRRQGSGDTQYF

d_call: .
v_call: TRBV28
j_call: TRBJ2-7
clone_size: .
cdr3_nt: TGTGCCAGCAGCCCCGGGATGTATCCCAACTACGAGCAGTACTTC
cdr3_aa: CASSPGMYPNYEQYF

d_call: .
v_call: TRBV10-1
j_call: TRBJ2-6
clone_size: .
cdr3_nt: TGCGCCAGCAGTGAGTCGGGGGGGGCCCCAACTTCCTCTGGGGCCAACGTCCTGACTTTC
cdr3_aa: CASSESGGAPTSSGANVLTF

d_call: TRBD2
v_call: TRBV9
j_call: TRBJ2-7
clone_size: .
cdr3_nt: TGTGCCAGCAGCTCGGGACTAGCGGGACCCTACTCCTACGAGCAGTACTTC
cdr3_aa: CASSSGLAGPYSYEQYF

d_call: TRBD2
v_call: TRBV6-2/TRBV6-3
j_call: TRBJ2-5
clone_size: once
cdr3_nt: TGTGCCAGCAGTCGCCGTGGTAGCGGGAGTTATGAAGAGACCCAGTACTTC
cdr3_aa: CASSRRGSGSYEETQYF

d_call: TRBD1
v_call: TRBV10-3
j_call: TRBJ2-7
clone_size: few
cdr3_nt: TGTGCCGTAAGGGACAGATTTACCTACGAGCAGTACTTC
cdr3_aa: CAVRDRFTYEQYF

d_call: TRBD1
v_call: TRBV6-2/TRBV6-3
j_call: TRBJ1-2
clone_size: .
cdr3_nt: TGTGCCAGCAGTTACCCGGGACAGGCCAGACGTTTAGGCTATGGCTACACCTTC
cdr3_aa: CASSYPGQARRLGYGYTF

d_call: .
v_call: TRBV13
j_call: TRBJ1-3
clone_size: .
cdr3_nt: TGTGCCAGCAGCTTAGCCGTAACAGGTAGCTCTGGAAACACCATATATTTT
cdr3_aa: CASSLAVTGSSGNTIYF

d_call: TRBD2
v_call: TRBV7-8
j_call: TRBJ2-1
clone_size: .
cdr3_nt: TGTGCCAGCAGCTTATACCGCAGCGGGGGGGCGGCCTACAATGAGCAGTTCTTC
cdr3_aa: CASSLYRSGGAAYNEQFF

d_call: .
v_call: TRBV2
j_call: TRBJ1-1
clone_size: .
cdr3_nt: TGTGCCAGCAGTGAAAGGTGGGGCCGGTGGGCTTTCTTT
cdr3_aa: CASSERWGRWAFF

d_call: .
v_call: TRBV5-8
j_call: TRBJ1-3
clone_size: many
cdr3_nt: TGTGCCAGCAGTTTTAGTGCAAGCTCTGGAAACACCATATATTTT
cdr3_aa: CASSFSASSGNTIYF

d_call: .
v_call: TRBV6-6
j_call: TRBJ2-4
clone_size: .
cdr3_nt: TGTGCCAGCAGTCCGAGACCCGGGGGGCGATGGCCCAACATTCAGTACTTC
cdr3_aa: CASSPRPGGRWPNIQYF

d_call: TRBD1
v_call: TRBV7-9
j_call: TRBJ2-7
clone_size: few
cdr3_nt: TGTGCCGTCGAAGACAGGGGAAGGTACGAGCAGTACTTC
cdr3_aa: CAVEDRGRYEQYF

d_call: .
v_call: TRBV2
j_call: TRBJ2-7
clone_size: .
cdr3_nt: TGTGCCAGCAGAAATCCCGGGGGGCGTTCCTACGAGCAGTACTTC
cdr3_aa: CASRNPGGRSYEQYF

d_call: .
v_call: TRBV28
j_call: TRBJ1-1
clone_size: .
cdr3_nt: TGTGCCAGCAGTTTAAGGGGGTCGGGGACCACTGAAGCTTTCTTT
cdr3_aa: CASSLRGSGTTEAFF

d_call: .
v_call: TRBV7-6
j_call: TRBJ1-1
clone_size: .
cdr3_nt: TGTGCCAGCAGCCCGGGAGAGGCTGAAGCTTTCTTT
cdr3_aa: CASSPGEAEAFF

d_call: .
v_call: TRBV18
j_call: TRBJ1-1
clone_size: .
cdr3_nt: TGTGCCAGCTCACCAACCAGTCAAGACACTGAAGCTTTCTTT
cdr3_aa: CASSPTSQDTEAFF

d_call: TRBD2
v_call: TRBV11-2
j_call: TRBJ2-7
clone_size: .
cdr3_nt: TGTGCCAGCACCGTTGAGGTCGGGGGGGGCCTACACGAGCAGTACTTC
cdr3_aa: CASTVEVGGGLHEQYF

d_call: .
v_call: TRBV2
j_call: TRBJ1-1
clone_size: .
cdr3_nt: TGTGCCAGCACTGAGGACAGAGAAGCTTTCTTT
cdr3_aa: CASTEDREAFF

d_call: TRBD2
v_call: TRBV7-9
j_call: TRBJ2-1
clone_size: .
cdr3_nt: TGTGCCAGCAGCTTAGTAAGCGCGGGAGTTATCTACAATGAGCAGTTCTTC
cdr3_aa: CASSLVSAGVIYNEQFF

d_call: TRBD1
v_call: TRBV28
j_call: TRBJ1-5
clone_size: once
cdr3_nt: TGTGCCAGCAGTACAGGACAGGCTAGCAATCAGCCCCAGCATTTT
cdr3_aa: CASSTGQASNQPQHF

d_call: TRBD1
v_call: TRBV6-1
j_call: TRBJ1-4
clone_size: .
cdr3_nt: TGTGCCAGCAGTGAAAAAAGGGGGCAAAAACTGTTTTTT
cdr3_aa: CASSEKRGQKLFF

d_call: TRBD2
v_call: TRBV4-1
j_call: TRBJ2-1
clone_size: .
cdr3_nt: TGCGCCAGCAGCCAGCCCCTAGCGGGAGGCTACAATGAGCAGTTCTTC
cdr3_aa: CASSQPLAGGYNEQFF

d_call: TRBD1
v_call: TRBV7-8
j_call: TRBJ1-6
clone_size: .
cdr3_nt: TGTGCCAGCAGCTCCATTCAGGGGGCCCTCCACTTT
cdr3_aa: CASSSIQGALHF

d_call: .
v_call: TRBV14
j_call: TRBJ1-3
clone_size: .
cdr3_nt: TGTGCCAGCAGCCAAAAGTCCAGGGGAGCTGGAAACACCATATATTTT
cdr3_aa: CASSQKSRGAGNTIYF

d_call: TRBD2
v_call: TRBV2
j_call: TRBJ2-7
clone_size: .
cdr3_nt: TGTGCCAGCAGTGAGAGGCTAGCGGGAGACCTGCAGTACTTC
cdr3_aa: CASSERLAGDLQYF

d_call: .
v_call: TRBV30
j_call: TRBJ1-1
clone_size: .
cdr3_nt: TGTGCCTCCTGGGGGGAGGCCCTCCTCGAGAGTGAAGCTTTCTTT
cdr3_aa: CASWGEALLESEAFF

d_call: TRBD1
v_call: TRBV7-8
j_call: TRBJ1-6
clone_size: .
cdr3_nt: TGTGCCAGCAGCTTCTCGGGACAGGGGAATCAACCCCTCCACTTT
cdr3_aa: CASSFSGQGNQPLHF

d_call: TRBD1
v_call: TRBV12-5
j_call: TRBJ1-5
clone_size: .
cdr3_nt: TGTGCTAGTGCCTTGGGACAGGGGGTCTCAAATCAGCCCCAGCATTTT
cdr3_aa: CASALGQGVSNQPQHF

d_call: TRBD2
v_call: TRBV6-2/TRBV6-3
j_call: TRBJ2-1
clone_size: few
cdr3_nt: TGTGCCAGCAGTTACGGTGCTAGCGGGAACTACGATGAGCAGTTCTTC
cdr3_aa: CASSYGASGNYDEQFF

d_call: TRBD2
v_call: TRBV5-5
j_call: TRBJ2-7
clone_size: .
cdr3_nt: TGTGCCAGCAGCCCGGTAGCGGGACGAGATTACTACGAGCAGTACTTC
cdr3_aa: CASSPVAGRDYYEQYF

d_call: TRBD2
v_call: TRBV11-2
j_call: TRBJ2-1
clone_size: few
cdr3_nt: TGTGCCAGCAGCCCTCAACTAGCGGGGCAGTTCTTC
cdr3_aa: CASSPQLAGQFF

d_call: .
v_call: TRBV27
j_call: TRBJ2-7
clone_size: few
cdr3_nt: TGTGCCAGCAGTCATGTGGGAGACGAGCAGTACTTC
cdr3_aa: CASSHVGDEQYF